This T cell receptor (beta chain) was documented in a study of T cell repertoires in cytomegalovirus infection. Background on the study: Both CMV infection and a matching HLA type were indicated by public TCR beta signatures. Findings and limits, study-wide: The ex vivo response was dominated by HLA-C-restricted CMV-specific TCR beta clonotypes.

MiXCR was run by TCRdb on the reads, yielding one entry per CDR3 protein. Of approximately 490,000 distinct CDR3 sequences in the sample, 10% to 12% were seen once. The table lists this clonotype with a few counts. Antigen specificity is unknown. Trimming shortened V by 1 base and J by 2 bases, and 9 bases separated the two germline ends. The CDR3 is 14 amino acids. The germline CDR1 and CDR2 sequences are DFQATT and SNEGSKA (reference sequence). The sample comprised PBMCs. The receptor was derived from a human donor in good health (CMV status not recorded). Some clones in this sample may be carry-over from other donors' samples. The chain uses TRBV20-1 and TRBJ1-3; D not certain. CDR3 amino acids: CSARVGGPGNTIYF. For the CDR3, the DNA is TGCAGTGCTAGAGTTGGCGGCCCTGGAAACACCATATATTTT.